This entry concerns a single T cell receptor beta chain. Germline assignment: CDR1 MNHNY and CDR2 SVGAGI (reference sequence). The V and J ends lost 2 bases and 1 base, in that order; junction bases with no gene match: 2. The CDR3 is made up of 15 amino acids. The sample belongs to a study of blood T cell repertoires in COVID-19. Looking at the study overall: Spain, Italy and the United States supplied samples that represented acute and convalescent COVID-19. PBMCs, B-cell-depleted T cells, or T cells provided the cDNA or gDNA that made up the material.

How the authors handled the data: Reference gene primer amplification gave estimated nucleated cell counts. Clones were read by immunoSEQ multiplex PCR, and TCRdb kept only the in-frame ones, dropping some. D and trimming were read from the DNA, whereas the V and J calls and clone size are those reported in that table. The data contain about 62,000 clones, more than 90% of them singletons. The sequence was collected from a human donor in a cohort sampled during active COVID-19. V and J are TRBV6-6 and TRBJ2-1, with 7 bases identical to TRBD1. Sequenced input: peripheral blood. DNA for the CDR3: TGTGCCAGCAGTTACAGCAGGGGGTCCTACAATGAGCAGTTCTTC. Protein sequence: CASSYSRGSYNEQFF.